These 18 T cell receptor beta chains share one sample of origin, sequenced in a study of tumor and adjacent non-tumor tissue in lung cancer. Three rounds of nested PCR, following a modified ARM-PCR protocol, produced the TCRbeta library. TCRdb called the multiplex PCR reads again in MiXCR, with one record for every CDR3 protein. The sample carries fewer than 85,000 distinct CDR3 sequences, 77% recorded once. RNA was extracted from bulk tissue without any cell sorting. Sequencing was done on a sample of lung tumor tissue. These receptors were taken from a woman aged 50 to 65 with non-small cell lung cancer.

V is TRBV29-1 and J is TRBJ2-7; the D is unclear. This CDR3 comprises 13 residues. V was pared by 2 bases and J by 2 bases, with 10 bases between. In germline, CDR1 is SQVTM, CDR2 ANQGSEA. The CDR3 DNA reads TGCAGCGTTGAATCTGACACGACCTACGAGCAGTACTTC. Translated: CSVESDTTYEQYF.

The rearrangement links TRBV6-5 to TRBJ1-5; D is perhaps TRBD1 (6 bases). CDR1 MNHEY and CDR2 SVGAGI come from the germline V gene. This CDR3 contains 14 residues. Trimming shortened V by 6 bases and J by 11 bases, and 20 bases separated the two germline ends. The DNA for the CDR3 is TGTGCCAGCAGCATTACGGGGGGCAGGCAGTCCCAGCATTTT. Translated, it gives CASSITGGRQSQHF.

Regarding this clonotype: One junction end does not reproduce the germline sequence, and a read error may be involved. CDR3 region: CASSREGLAGEDRYKHYF. In DNA form, the CDR3 reads TGTGCCAGCAGCCGAGAAGGACTAGCGGGAGAAGACCGCTACAAGCACTACTTC. This chain uses TRBV4-2 with TRBJ2-7; 13 positions match TRBD2. The germline gives CDR1 LGHNA, CDR2 YNFKEQ. This CDR3 comprises 18 residues.

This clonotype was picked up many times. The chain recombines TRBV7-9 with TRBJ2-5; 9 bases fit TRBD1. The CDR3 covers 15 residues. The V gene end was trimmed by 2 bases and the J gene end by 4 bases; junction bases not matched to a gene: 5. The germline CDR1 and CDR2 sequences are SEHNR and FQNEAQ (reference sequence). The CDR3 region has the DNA TGTGCCAGCAGCTTATGGGGACAGGGCACAGAGACCCAGTACTTC. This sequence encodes CASSLWGQGTETQYF.

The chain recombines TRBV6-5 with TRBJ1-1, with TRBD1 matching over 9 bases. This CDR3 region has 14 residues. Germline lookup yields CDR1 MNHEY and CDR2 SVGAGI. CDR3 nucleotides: TGTGTCAACACCTCACAGGGGGCTGTCACTGAAGCTTTCTTT. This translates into CVNTSQGAVTEAFF.

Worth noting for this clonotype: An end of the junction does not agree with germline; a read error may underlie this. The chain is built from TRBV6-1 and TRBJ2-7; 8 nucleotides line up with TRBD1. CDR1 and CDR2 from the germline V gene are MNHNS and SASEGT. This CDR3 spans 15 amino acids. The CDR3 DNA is TGTGCCAGCAACACCCACAGGGGGAGCTCCAACGAGCAGTACTTC. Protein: CASNTHRGSSNEQYF.

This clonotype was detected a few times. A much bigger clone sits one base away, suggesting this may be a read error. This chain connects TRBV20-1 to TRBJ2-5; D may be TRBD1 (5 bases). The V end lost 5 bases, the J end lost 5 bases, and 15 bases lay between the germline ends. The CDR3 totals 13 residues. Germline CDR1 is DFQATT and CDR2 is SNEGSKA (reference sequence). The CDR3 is CSAAPAGHETQYF. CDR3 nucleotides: TGCAGTGCTGCCCCGGCAGGGCATGAGACCCAGTACTTC.

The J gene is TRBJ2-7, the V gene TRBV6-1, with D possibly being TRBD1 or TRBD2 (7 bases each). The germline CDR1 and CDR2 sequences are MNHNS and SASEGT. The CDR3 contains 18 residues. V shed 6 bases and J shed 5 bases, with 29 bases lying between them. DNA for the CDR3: TGTGCCAGCAGGGGTCGACAGGGTTTGGCGGGAGTCCCCAACGAGCAGTACTTC. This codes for CASRGRQGLAGVPNEQYF.

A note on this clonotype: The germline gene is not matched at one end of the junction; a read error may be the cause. CDR3 nucleotide sequence: TGTGCCAGCTGCCGGCCAGCGCAGGGGAACTCCGGGGAGCCGTTTTTT. Its protein product is CASCRPAQGNSGEPFF. The gene calls are TRBV11-2 and TRBJ2-2; tentatively, D is TRBD1 (6 bases). The CDR3 covers 16 residues. Germline V gene sequence: CDR1 SGHAT, CDR2 FQNNGV.

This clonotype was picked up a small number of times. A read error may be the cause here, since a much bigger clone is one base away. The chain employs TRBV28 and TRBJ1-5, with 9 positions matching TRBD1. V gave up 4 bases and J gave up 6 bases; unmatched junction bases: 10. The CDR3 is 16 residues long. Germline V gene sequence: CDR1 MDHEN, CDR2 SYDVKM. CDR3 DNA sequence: TGTGCCAGCAGTTCCTGCGGACAGGGGAGGGGTCAGCCCCAGCATTTT. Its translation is CASSSCGQGRGQPQHF.

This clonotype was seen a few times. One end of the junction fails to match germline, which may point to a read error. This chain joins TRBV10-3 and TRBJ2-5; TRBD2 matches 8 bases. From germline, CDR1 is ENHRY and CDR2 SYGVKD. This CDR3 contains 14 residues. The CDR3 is CVISIAGSQETQYF. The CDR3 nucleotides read TGTGTCATCAGTATAGCGGGGTCCCAAGAGACCCAATACTTC.

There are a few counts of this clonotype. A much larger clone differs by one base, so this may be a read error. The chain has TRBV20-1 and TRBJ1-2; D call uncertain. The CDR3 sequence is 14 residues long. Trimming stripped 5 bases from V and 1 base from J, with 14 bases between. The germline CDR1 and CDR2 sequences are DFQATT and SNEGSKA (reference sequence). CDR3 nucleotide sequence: TGCAGTGCTGACAACCGGCTTTTTAACTATGGCTACACCTTC. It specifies CSADNRLFNYGYTF.

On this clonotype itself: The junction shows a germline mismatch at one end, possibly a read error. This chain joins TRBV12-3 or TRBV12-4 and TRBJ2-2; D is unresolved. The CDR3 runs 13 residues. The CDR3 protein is CASEARYTGELFF. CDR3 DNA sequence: TGTGCCAGCGAAGCGAGGTACACAGGGGAGCTGTTTTTT.

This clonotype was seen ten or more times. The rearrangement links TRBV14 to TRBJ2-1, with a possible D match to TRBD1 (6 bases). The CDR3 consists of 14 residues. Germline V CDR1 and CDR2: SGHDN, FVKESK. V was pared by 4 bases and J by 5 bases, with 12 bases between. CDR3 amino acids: CASSLMTGHNEQFF. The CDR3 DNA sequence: TGTGCCAGCAGCCTTATGACAGGCCACAATGAGCAGTTCTTC.

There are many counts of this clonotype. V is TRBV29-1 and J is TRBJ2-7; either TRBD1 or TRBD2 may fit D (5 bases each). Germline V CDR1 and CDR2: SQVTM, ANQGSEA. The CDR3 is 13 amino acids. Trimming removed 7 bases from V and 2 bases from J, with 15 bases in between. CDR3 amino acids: CSDLRDRTYEQYF. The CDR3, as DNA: TGCAGCGACCTCCGGGACCGAACCTACGAGCAGTACTTC.

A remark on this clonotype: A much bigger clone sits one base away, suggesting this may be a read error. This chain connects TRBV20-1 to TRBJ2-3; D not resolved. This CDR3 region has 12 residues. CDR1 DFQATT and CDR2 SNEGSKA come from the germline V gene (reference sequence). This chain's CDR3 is CSVRESTDTQYF. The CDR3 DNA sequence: TGCAGTGTTAGAGAAAGCACAGATACGCAGTATTTT.

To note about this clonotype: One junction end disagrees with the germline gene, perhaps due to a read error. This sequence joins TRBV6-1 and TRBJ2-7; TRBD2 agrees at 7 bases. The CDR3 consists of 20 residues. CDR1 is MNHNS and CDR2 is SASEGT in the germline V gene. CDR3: CASSELLERRESLPSYEQCF. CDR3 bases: TGTGCCAGTAGTGAATTACTGGAGAGGCGGGAGAGCCTCCCCTCCTACGAGCAGTGCTTC.

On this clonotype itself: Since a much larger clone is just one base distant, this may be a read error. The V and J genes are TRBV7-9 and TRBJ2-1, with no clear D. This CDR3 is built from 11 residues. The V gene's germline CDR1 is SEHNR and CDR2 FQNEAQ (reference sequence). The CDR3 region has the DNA TGTGCCAGCAGCCCGGAAAATGAGCAGTTGTTC. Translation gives CASSPENEQLF. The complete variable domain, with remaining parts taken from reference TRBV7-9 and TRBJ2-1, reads DTGVSQNPRHKITKRGQNVTFRCDPISEHNRLYWYRQTLGQGPEFLTYFQNEAQLEKSRLLSDRFSAERPKGSFSTLEIQRTEQGDSAMYLCASSPENEQLFGPGTRLTVL.